These 2 T cell receptor beta chains originate from one sample sequenced in a study of blood T cell repertoires in COVID-19. Here immunoSEQ multiplex PCR was the method, and the copy in TCRdb shows in-frame clones only, minus some. The data hold about 290,000 clones, with around 86% observed a single time. The sequenced sample was PBMCs or T cells enriched from blood (not recorded which). These receptors were collected from a woman between 40 and 50 years old who had recovered from COVID-19.

The chain couples TRBV5-1 to TRBJ2-7; 9 bases are shared with TRBD2. Germline-derived CDR1 and CDR2 are SGHRS and YFSETQ. V dropped 3 bases and J dropped 2; count of bases not matched to a gene: 9. This CDR3 spans 16 amino acids. The CDR3 DNA follows: TGCGCCAGCAGCTCCCCGGGCGGGGGGGAACCCTACGAGCAGTACTTC. Translation gives CASSSPGGGEPYEQYF.

This chain links TRBV5-1 with TRBJ1-2; no firm D call. Germline V gene sequence: CDR1 SGHRS, CDR2 YFSETQ. CDR3 length: 15 amino acids. V gave up 0 bases and J gave up 0 bases, with 9 bases separating them. CDR3 coding DNA: TGCGCCAGCAGCTTGGGCGCGAGAGCTAACTATGGCTACACCTTC. Amino acid sequence: CASSLGARANYGYTF.